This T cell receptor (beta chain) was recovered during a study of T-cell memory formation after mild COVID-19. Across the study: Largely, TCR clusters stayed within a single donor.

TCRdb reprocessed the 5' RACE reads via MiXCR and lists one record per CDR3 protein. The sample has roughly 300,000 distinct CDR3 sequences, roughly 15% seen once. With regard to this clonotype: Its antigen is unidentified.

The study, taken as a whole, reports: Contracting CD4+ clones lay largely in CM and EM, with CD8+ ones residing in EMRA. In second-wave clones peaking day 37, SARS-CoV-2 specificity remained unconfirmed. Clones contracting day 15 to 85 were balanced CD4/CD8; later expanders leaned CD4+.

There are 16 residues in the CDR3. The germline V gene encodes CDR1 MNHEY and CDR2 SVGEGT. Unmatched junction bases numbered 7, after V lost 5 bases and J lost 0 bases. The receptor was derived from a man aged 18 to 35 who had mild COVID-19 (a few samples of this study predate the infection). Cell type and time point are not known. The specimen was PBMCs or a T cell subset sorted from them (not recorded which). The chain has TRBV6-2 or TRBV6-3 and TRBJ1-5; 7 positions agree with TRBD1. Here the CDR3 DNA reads TGTGCCAGCAGTGCTCGGGGGACAGATAGCAATCAGCCCCAGCATTTT. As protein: CASSARGTDSNQPQHF.